Below are 12 T cell receptor beta chains sequenced from a single sample in a study of T cell changes during pregnancy in multiple sclerosis. Clones were sequenced by immunoSEQ multiplex PCR, and TCRdb holds only the in-frame ones, with some missing. The sample has more than 30,000 clones, about nine tenths seen once; the top ten hold over 0.3%. The source was CD4+ T cells from peripheral blood mononuclear cells, collected in the third trimester of pregnancy. The receptors were sampled from a female donor in good health, enrolled as a control in a pregnancy study.

This clone was detected once. J is TRBJ1-6 and V is TRBV10-3; D is ambiguous. There are 13 residues in the CDR3. In germline, CDR1 is ENHRY, CDR2 SYGVKD. The V gene lost 2 bases and the J gene lost 7 bases, with 6 bases spanning the gap. CDR3 region: CAISEARNSPLHF. The CDR3 DNA follows: TGTGCCATCAGTGAGGCGAGGAATTCACCCCTCCACTTT.

The table lists this clone with a count of one. J is TRBJ1-1 and V is TRBV6-5, with a weak D call TRBD1 (5 bases). CDR3 size: 14 residues. V dropped 6 bases and J dropped 0 bases, with 11 bases sitting between them. Germline CDR1 reads MNHEY; CDR2 reads SVGAGI. As DNA, the CDR3 is TGTGCCAGCAGCAGGACAAGACTGAACACTGAAGCTTTCTTT. Encoded protein: CASSRTRLNTEAFF.

CDR3 protein: CASTGGYEQYF. Here the CDR3 DNA reads TGTGCCAGCACAGGGGGCTACGAGCAGTACTTC. The chain combines TRBV2 with TRBJ2-7, with 7 bases lining up with TRBD1. CDR3 length equals 11 residues. V was pared by 7 bases and J by 3 bases, with 0 bases of the junction left unmatched. The germline V gene encodes CDR1 SNHLY and CDR2 FYNNEI.

The gene calls are TRBV15 and TRBJ1-1; D is undetermined. Germline CDR1 is LNHNV and CDR2 is YYDKDF (reference sequence). There are 14 residues in the CDR3. V was shortened by 0 bases and J by 4 bases, with 9 bases between the two germline ends. The CDR3, as DNA: TGTGCCACCAGCAGAGATCTTAGTGTCACTGAAGCTTTCTTT. Translating gives CATSRDLSVTEAFF.

This rearrangement joins TRBV18 to TRBJ1-1, with unresolved D. The V end lost 6 bases, the J end lost 7 bases, and 12 bases lay between the germline ends. CDR3 length: 12 residues. Germline V gene lookup returns CDR1 KGHSH and CDR2 LQKENI. This chain's CDR3 is CASSPPTGEAFF. The CDR3 region has the DNA TGTGCCAGCTCCCCCCCGACGGGTGAAGCTTTCTTT.

This chain connects TRBV19 to TRBJ1-1; 9 nucleotides agree with TRBD1. There are 13 residues in the CDR3. The V and J ends lost 4 bases and 12 bases, in that order; junction bases with no gene match: 9. Germline V gives CDR1 LNHDA, CDR2 SQIVND (reference sequence). The CDR3 DNA reads as TGTGCCAGTAGTAGTTGGGGACAGGGTCGGTCTTTCTTT. Its translation is CASSSWGQGRSFF.

CDR3 DNA: TGCAGCGTTTGGACAGGGACCTACGAGCAGTACTTC. It is translated as CSVWTGTYEQYF. The chain couples TRBV29-1 to TRBJ2-7; 8 nucleotides match TRBD1. This CDR3 is 12 amino acids long. Looked up from germline, CDR1 is SQVTM and CDR2 is ANQGSEA. Trimming cost V 5 bases and J 2 bases; bases outside gene matches: 2.

This clone was observed a single time. This sequence joins TRBV2 and TRBJ1-2; 7 nucleotides agree with TRBD1. Germline V lookup: CDR1 SNHLY, CDR2 FYNNEI. The CDR3 totals 15 residues. Trimming cost V 4 bases and J 1 base; bases outside gene matches: 6. The CDR3 DNA reads TGTGCCAGCAGTGGGGGACAGCTTGTTAACTATGGCTACACCTTC. This codes for CASSGGQLVNYGYTF.

The CDR3 loop reads CASSPPARYEQYF. DNA of the CDR3: TGTGCCAGCAGCCCCCCCGCACGGTACGAGCAGTACTTC. The chain links TRBV28 to TRBJ2-7; D is undetermined. The CDR3 covers 13 residues. The V and J ends lost 6 bases and 4 bases respectively, with 13 bases between them. Per germline, CDR1 MDHEN and CDR2 SYDVKM.

V is TRBV6-6 and J is TRBJ2-1; 10 nucleotides agree with TRBD1. Germline assignment: CDR1 MNHNY and CDR2 SVGAGI (reference sequence). Trimming removed 4 bases from V and 8 bases from J; junction bases left unmatched: 8. The CDR3 totals 15 residues. For the CDR3, the DNA is TGTGCCAGCAGTTTACCGGGACAGGGGTGGGATGAGCAGTTCTTC. This encodes CASSLPGQGWDEQFF.

The chain combines TRBV6-1 with TRBJ2-5; a possible D gene is TRBD2 (7 bases). Germline V gene sequence: CDR1 MNHNS, CDR2 SASEGT. The CDR3 contains 14 residues. V lost 7 bases and J 5 bases, leaving 17 bases between the germline ends. CDR3 DNA: TGTGCCAGCAAGGGGGGCGGGAGTGGGGAGACCCAGTACTTC. This sequence encodes CASKGGGSGETQYF.

This chain joins TRBV27 and TRBJ1-2; a weak D match, TRBD1 (5 bases). This CDR3 region has 15 residues. V was clipped by 6 bases and J by 3 bases, with 17 bases between them. The V gene's germline CDR1 is MNHEY and CDR2 SMNVEV (reference sequence). The CDR3 loop is CASSPIGGDDYGYTF. Here the CDR3 DNA reads TGTGCCAGCAGCCCTATCGGAGGGGACGACTATGGCTACACCTTC.